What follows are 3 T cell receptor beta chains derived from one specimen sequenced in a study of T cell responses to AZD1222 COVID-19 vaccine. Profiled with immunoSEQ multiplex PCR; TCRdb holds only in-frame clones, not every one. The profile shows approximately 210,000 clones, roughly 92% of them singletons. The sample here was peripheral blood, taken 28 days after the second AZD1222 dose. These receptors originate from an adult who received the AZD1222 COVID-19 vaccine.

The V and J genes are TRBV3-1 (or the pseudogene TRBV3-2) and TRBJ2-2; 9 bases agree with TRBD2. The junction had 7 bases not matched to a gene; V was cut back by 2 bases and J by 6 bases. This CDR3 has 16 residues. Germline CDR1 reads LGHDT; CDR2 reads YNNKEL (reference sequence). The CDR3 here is CASSQSSGTRAGELFF. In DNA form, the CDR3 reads TGTGCCAGCAGCCAATCTAGCGGGACCCGGGCCGGGGAGCTGTTTTTT.

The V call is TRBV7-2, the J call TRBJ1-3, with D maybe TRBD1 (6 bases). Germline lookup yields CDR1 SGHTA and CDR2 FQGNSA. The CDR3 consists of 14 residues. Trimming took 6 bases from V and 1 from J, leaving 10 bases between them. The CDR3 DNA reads TGTGCCAGCAGGTTCGGACAGTCTGGAAACACCATATATTTT. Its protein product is CASRFGQSGNTIYF.

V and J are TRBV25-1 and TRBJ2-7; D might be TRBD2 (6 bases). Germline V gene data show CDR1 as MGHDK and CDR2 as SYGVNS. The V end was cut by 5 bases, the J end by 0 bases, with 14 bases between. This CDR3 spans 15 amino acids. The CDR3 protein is CASSPPGLGSYEQYF. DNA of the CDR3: TGTGCCAGCAGTCCCCCGGGACTTGGCTCCTACGAGCAGTACTTC.